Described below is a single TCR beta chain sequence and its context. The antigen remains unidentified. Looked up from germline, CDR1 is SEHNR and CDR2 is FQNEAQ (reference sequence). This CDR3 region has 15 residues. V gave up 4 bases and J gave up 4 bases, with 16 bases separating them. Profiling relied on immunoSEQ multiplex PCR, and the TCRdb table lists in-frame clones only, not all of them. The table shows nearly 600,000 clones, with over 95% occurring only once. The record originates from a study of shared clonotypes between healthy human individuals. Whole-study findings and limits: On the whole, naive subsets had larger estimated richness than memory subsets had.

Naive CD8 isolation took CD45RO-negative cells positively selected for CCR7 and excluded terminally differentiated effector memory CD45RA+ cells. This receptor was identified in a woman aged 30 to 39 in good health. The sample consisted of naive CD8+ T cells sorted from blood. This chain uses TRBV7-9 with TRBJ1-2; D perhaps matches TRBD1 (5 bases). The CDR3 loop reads CASSSSREFRYGYTF. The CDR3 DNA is TGTGCCAGCAGCTCCTCCAGGGAATTCCGCTATGGCTACACCTTC.